This T cell receptor beta chain was profiled in a study of regulatory T cells in long-lasting Graves disease. Study overall: Graves' patients, newly diagnosed, had taken antithyroid drugs under 3 months. General study points: Persistent disease preferred TRBV28, TRBJ1-2 and TRBJ2-5; new disease, TRBV20-1 and TRBJ2-1. Accuracy may have been reduced by the small sample size. For persistent Graves' patients, TCR diversity was lower than for newly diagnosed ones.

This clonotype was seen a few times. No antigen is known for it. V lost 9 bases and J lost 14, with 11 bases in between. The CDR3 has 10 amino acids. Germline assignment: CDR1 LNHDA and CDR2 SQIVND (reference sequence). Arm-PCR with iRepertoire HTBI primers amplified the CDR3 regions for these TCR beta libraries. TCRdb independently ran MiXCR on the multiplex PCR reads; one entry per CDR3 protein. The repertoire includes fewer than 350,000 distinct CDR3 sequences, under 20% of them detected once, and about 39% sits in the top ten. The sample's time point: newly diagnosed GD, antithyroid drugs for less than 3 months. From PBMCs, RNA was extracted and then used to make the TCR library.

This receptor was obtained from a female donor with Graves disease. Sequenced here: peripheral blood mononuclear cells (PBMCs), sampled at new diagnosis, from a patient treated with antithyroid drugs. The J gene is TRBJ1-6, the V gene TRBV19, with TRBD1 as a possible D gene (6 bases). The CDR3 nucleotides read TGTGCCAGCCCACAGGGAACCCTCCACTTT. It encodes CASPQGTLHF.